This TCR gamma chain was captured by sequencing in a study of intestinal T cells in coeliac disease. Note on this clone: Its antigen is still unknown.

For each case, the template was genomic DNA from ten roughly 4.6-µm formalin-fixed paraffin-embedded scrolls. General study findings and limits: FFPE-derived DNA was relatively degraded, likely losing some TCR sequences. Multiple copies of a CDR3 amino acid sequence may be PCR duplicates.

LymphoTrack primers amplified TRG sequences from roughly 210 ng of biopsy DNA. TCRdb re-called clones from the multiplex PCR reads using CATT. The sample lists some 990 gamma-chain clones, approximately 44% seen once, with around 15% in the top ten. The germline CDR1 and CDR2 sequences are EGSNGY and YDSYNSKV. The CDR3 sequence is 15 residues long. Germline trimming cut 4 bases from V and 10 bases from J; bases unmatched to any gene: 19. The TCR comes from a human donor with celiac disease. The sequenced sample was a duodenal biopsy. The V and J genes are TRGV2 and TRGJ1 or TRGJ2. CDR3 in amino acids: CATWEAGLEIMKKLF. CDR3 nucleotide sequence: TGTGCCACCTGGGAGGCCGGGCTGGAGATTATGAAGAAACTCTTT.